The 12 T cell receptor beta chains in this list originate from one sample, sequenced in a study of T cells after yellow fever vaccination. TCRdb used MiXCR to reprocess the 5' RACE reads, holding one entry per CDR3 protein. The table records some 400,000 distinct CDR3 sequences, under 20% of them present only once. The specimen was PBMCs, collected before the yellow fever booster vaccination. The source of these receptors is a man aged 18 to 30 who received the YFV17D yellow fever vaccine.

This clonotype has only a few counts. V usage is TRBV5-1 and J usage is TRBJ2-1; 7 bases match TRBD2. V trimming: 4 bases; J trimming: 4 bases; junction bases outside the gene matches: 5. The CDR3 has 14 amino acids. The germline CDR1 and CDR2 sequences are SGHRS and YFSETQ. The CDR3 nucleotides are TGCGCCAGCAGCCCCAAGCGGGAATACAATGAGCAGTTCTTC. Protein: CASSPKREYNEQFF.

This rearrangement joins TRBV6-2 or TRBV6-3 to TRBJ2-3; D ambiguous. V lost 1 base and J 1 base, leaving 6 bases between the germline ends. Germline lookup yields CDR1 MNHEY and CDR2 SVGEGT. The CDR3 has 14 amino acids. The CDR3 is CASSYFRGTDTQYF. In DNA form, the CDR3 reads TGTGCCAGCAGTTACTTCCGGGGCACAGATACGCAGTATTTT.

V and J are TRBV9 and TRBJ1-1; TRBD1 might be the D (5 bases). The CDR3 sequence is 14 residues long. Germline V gene lookup returns CDR1 SGDLS and CDR2 YYNGEE. Trimming left V 2 bases short and J 5 bases short, with 13 bases between. CDR3 protein: CASSVGDRRTEAFF. CDR3 in DNA: TGTGCCAGCAGCGTCGGCGACAGAAGAACTGAAGCTTTCTTT.

The sample holds a few counts of this clonotype. A single base separates this from a much larger clone, so it may be a read error. The gene calls are TRBV28 and TRBJ2-5; D remains unclear. The CDR3 is 13 residues long. V lost 3 bases and J lost 2, with 7 bases in between. Germline-derived CDR1 and CDR2 are MDHEN and SYDVKM. For the CDR3, the DNA is TGTGCCAGCAGTTTGATAGGGCAAGAGACCCAGTACTTC. Its protein is CASSLIGQETQYF.

This clonotype was recorded only once. The chain links TRBV6-2 or TRBV6-3 to TRBJ2-4; 8 bases map to TRBD1. After removal of 0 bases from V and 9 bases from J, the junction contained 1 base not matched to a gene. Germline V lookup: CDR1 MNHEY, CDR2 SVGEGT. CDR3 length: 13 amino acids. The CDR3 sequence: CASSYSDRAIQYF. CDR3 in DNA: TGTGCCAGCAGTTACTCGGACAGGGCCATTCAGTACTTC.

This sequence joins TRBV7-9 and TRBJ2-3; no clear D. The CDR3 totals 14 residues. Germline V gene data show CDR1 as SEHNR and CDR2 as FQNEAQ (reference sequence). V gave up 3 bases and J gave up 0 bases, with 7 bases separating them. The CDR3: CASSLVISTDTQYF. The DNA of the CDR3 is TGTGCCAGCAGCTTGGTCATTAGCACAGATACGCAGTATTTT.

Remarks on this clonotype: Germline and junction disagree at one end, which may indicate a read error. V is TRBV7-8 and J is TRBJ2-3, with TRBD1 matching over 7 bases. The germline V gene has CDR1 SGHVS and CDR2 FQNEAQ. The CDR3 has 17 amino acids. CDR3 nucleotide sequence: TGTGCCAGCAGCCCCGCCCACCGACAGGGTGGGTCAGATACTCAGTATTTT. This sequence encodes CASSPAHRQGGSDTQYF. Variable domain in full (rest from reference TRBV7-8 and TRBJ2-3): GAGVSQSPRYKVAKRGQDVALRCDPISGHVSLFWYQQALGQGPEFLTYFQNEAQLDKSGLPSDRFFAERPEGSVSTLKIQRTQQEDSAVYLCASSPAHRQGGSDTQYFGPGTRLTVL.

This clonotype was seen only a few times. The chain uses TRBV12-3 or TRBV12-4 and TRBJ2-4; D gene uncertain. V was clipped by 3 bases and J by 6 bases, with 12 bases between them. This CDR3 is built from 14 residues. CDR3 residues: CASSFEAVLNIQYF. CDR3 bases: TGTGCCAGCAGTTTTGAGGCTGTCTTAAACATTCAGTACTTC.

The chain couples TRBV21-1 to TRBJ2-1; the table assigns TRBD2, which was not confirmed against the DNA. TRBV21-1 is tagged as a pseudogene. CDR3 length equals 12 residues. CDR3 DNA sequence: TGTGCCAGCAGCAATAGAGGGTATGAGCAGTTCTTC. It specifies CASSNRGYEQFF.

This clonotype appeared once. The V gene is TRBV29-1, the J gene TRBJ2-2; 11 nucleotides line up with TRBD2. The CDR3 has 13 amino acids. The V gene end was trimmed by 8 bases and the J gene end by 5 bases; junction bases not matched to a gene: 4. CDR1 and CDR2 (germline): SQVTM, ANQGSEA. The chain's CDR3 is CSMASGGTGELFF. DNA of the CDR3: TGCAGCATGGCTAGCGGGGGGACCGGGGAGCTGTTTTTT.

This clonotype was seen a few times. This rearrangement joins TRBV4-3 to TRBJ1-2; a possible D gene is TRBD1 (6 bases). This CDR3 comprises 15 residues. Per germline, CDR1 LGHNA and CDR2 YSLEER. The V end lost 2 bases, the J end lost 2 bases, and 12 bases lay between the germline ends. This CDR3 is CASSQLPGTNYGYTF. DNA for the CDR3: TGCGCCAGCAGCCAATTGCCCGGGACAAACTATGGCTACACCTTC.

This clonotype has a handful of counts. The chain employs TRBV6-2 or TRBV6-3 and TRBJ1-1, with 8 bases lining up with TRBD1. The V gene's germline CDR1 is MNHEY and CDR2 SVGEGT. The ends lost 6 bases at V and 7 bases at J; junction bases unmatched: 19. The CDR3 consists of 17 residues. The CDR3 nucleotides read TGTGCCAGCAGACCCGACAGGGGTAGTTTTATCGGCGGTGAAGCTTTCTTT. It codes for CASRPDRGSFIGGEAFF.